The rows below give T cell receptor beta chains drawn from one sample of a study of technical replicates of blood from a few donors. Repertoires were generated with immunoSEQ multiplex PCR, while TCRdb's copy carries only in-frame clones and drops some. The profile shows about 68,000 clones, 95% to 98% of them singletons. The sequencing sample was made of T cells isolated from PBMCs. The receptor set was obtained from a human donor in good health. CDR3s include the opening cysteine and the closing phenylalanine or tryptophan. The D gene is left open where the match is weak. A row's size may be missing; if present it is once, few, many or a size class.

V gene	clone size	D gene	J gene	CDR3 DNA	CDR3 protein
TRBV6-1	.	TRBD1	TRBJ1-1	TGTGCCAGCAGTGTACAGGGGGCCGCTGAAGCTTTCTTT	CASSVQGAAEAFF
TRBV7-6	.	TRBD1	TRBJ2-5	TGTGCCAGCAGCTTAGGAACAGGGGGTGAGACCCAGTACTTC	CASSLGTGGETQYF
TRBV2	.	.	TRBJ1-1	TGTGCCAGCAGTCCCCCCGGACACATGAACACTGAAGCTTTCTTT	CASSPPGHMNTEAFF
TRBV27	.	TRBD1	TRBJ2-7	TGTGCCAGCAGCCTGGACAGGGAGATCTACGAGCAGTACTTC	CASSLDREIYEQYF
TRBV19	.	TRBD1	TRBJ2-4	TGTGCCAGTAGTATAGACGATTCCGGGACAGGCCTTTGGAAGTACTTC	CASSIDDSGTGLWKYF
TRBV11-3	.	.	TRBJ1-1	TGTGCCAGCAGCACGGGGAGGGACACTGAAGCTTTCTTT	CASSTGRDTEAFF
TRBV5-1	once	TRBD1	TRBJ2-7	TGCGCCAGCAGCCTGGGACAGGGGACTCGGGAGCAGTACTTC	CASSLGQGTREQYF
TRBV6-1	.	.	TRBJ1-5	TGTGCCAGCAGTGAAACAAAAGCGTGGGAGCCCCAGCATTTT	CASSETKAWEPQHF
TRBV9	.	TRBD2	TRBJ2-7	TGTGCCAGCAGCGTGAGCGGGAGGCACATGGACGAGCAGTACTTC	CASSVSGRHMDEQYF
TRBV16	.	.	TRBJ2-7	TGTGCCAGCAGCCAATTATTTAGTCGCGGGGTATACTCCTACGAGCAGTACTTC	CASSQLFSRGVYSYEQYF
TRBV6-1	.	.	TRBJ2-7	TGTGCCAGCAGTGAACAGGGAAACTACGAGCAGTACTTC	CASSEQGNYEQYF
TRBV25-1	.	TRBD1	TRBJ2-7	TGTGCCTCCCGAGAGACAGGGTCGATTGCCTACGAGCAGTACTTC	CASRETGSIAYEQYF
TRBV2	.	.	TRBJ1-5	TGTGCCAGCAGGGCAGGGGCTGGCAATCAGCCCCAGCATTTT	CASRAGAGNQPQHF
TRBV5-1	.	TRBD1	TRBJ2-7	TGCGCCAGCGCCCGGGACAGGGTCTACGAGCAGTACTTC	CASARDRVYEQYF
TRBV7-9	.	TRBD1	TRBJ2-2	TGTGCCAGCAGCAGTCTCAGGGGGCAAAGGAACACCGGGGAGCTGTTTTTT	CASSSLRGQRNTGELFF
TRBV27	.	TRBD1	TRBJ1-2	TGTGCCAGCAGCTGGACAGGGACCGTCAGGGGCTACACCTTC	CASSWTGTVRGYTF
TRBV19	.	.	TRBJ2-1	TGTGCCAGTAGTATAGGGGCGCGCTCCTACAATGAGCAGTTCTTC	CASSIGARSYNEQFF
TRBV5-4	.	TRBD2	TRBJ2-7	TGTGCCAGCAGACCAGAGCGGGAGGGATACTACGAGCAGTACTTC	CASRPEREGYYEQYF
TRBV11-3	.	.	TRBJ2-1	TGTGCCAGCAGCCGAAAATCGGGGACCCTACGGGGGAATGAGCAGTTCTTC	CASSRKSGTLRGNEQFF
TRBV5-4	.	.	TRBJ1-1	TGTGCCAGCAGCTTGTACCTAAGAGACACTGAAGCTTTCTTT	CASSLYLRDTEAFF
TRBV7-6	.	.	TRBJ1-1	TGTGCCAGCAGCTCACAGGAGAACACTGAAGCTTTCTTT	CASSSQENTEAFF
TRBV5-1	.	.	TRBJ2-1	TGCGCCAGCAGCTTGGCGCAGGGCTACAATGAGCAGTTCTTC	CASSLAQGYNEQFF
TRBV11-2	.	TRBD2	TRBJ2-2	TGTGCCAGCAGCTCACGGGCGGGAGGGCCTCTCGGCGGGGAGCTGTTTTTT	CASSSRAGGPLGGELFF
TRBV6-5	.	.	TRBJ2-7	TGTGCCAGCAGTTACGGGGAGAACTACGAGCAGTACTTC	CASSYGENYEQYF
TRBV15	.	.	TRBJ2-1	TGTGCCACCAGCAGAGAAGTTCCAGAAGTCGATGAGCAGTTCTTC	CATSREVPEVDEQFF
TRBV11-3	.	TRBD2	TRBJ2-5	TGTGCCAGCAGTCCGGGGGGAATCCAAGAGACCCAGTACTTC	CASSPGGIQETQYF
TRBV27	.	.	TRBJ2-1	TGTGCCAGCAGTTACCGGGAAAACTCCTACAATGAGCAGTTCTTC	CASSYRENSYNEQFF
TRBV28	.	TRBD1	TRBJ2-3	TGTGCCAGCAGTTCTCCGGGACAGGGCACAGATACGCAGTATTTT	CASSSPGQGTDTQYF
TRBV6-1	.	TRBD1	TRBJ1-5	TGTGCCAGCAGTGAATCTCACAGGGGGCATCAGCCCCAGCATTTT	CASSESHRGHQPQHF